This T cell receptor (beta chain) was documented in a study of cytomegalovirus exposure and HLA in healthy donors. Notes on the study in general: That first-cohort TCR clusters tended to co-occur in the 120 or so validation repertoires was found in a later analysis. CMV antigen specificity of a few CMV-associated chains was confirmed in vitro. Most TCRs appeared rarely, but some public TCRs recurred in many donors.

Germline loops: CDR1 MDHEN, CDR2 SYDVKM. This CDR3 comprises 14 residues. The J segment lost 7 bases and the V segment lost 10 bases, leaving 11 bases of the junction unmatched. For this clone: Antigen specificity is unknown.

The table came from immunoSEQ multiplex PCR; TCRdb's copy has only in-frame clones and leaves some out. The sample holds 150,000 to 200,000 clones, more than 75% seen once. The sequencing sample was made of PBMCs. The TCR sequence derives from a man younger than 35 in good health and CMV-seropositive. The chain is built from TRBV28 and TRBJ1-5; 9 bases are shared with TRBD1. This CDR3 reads CAIEEQGARQPQHF. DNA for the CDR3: TGTGCCATCGAGGAACAGGGGGCACGACAGCCCCAGCATTTT. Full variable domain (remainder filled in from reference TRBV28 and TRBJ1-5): DVKVTQSSRYLVKRTGEKVFLECVQDMDHENMFWYRQDPGLGLRLIYFSYDVKMKEKGDIPEGYSVSREKKERFSLILESASTNQTSMYLCAIEEQGARQPQHFGDGTRLSIL.